This section outlines one TCR beta chain sequence together with its context. It lacks a known antigen. Base qualities are not recorded, but no much larger clone differs from it by a single base. The CDR3 numbers 16 residues from cysteine through phenylalanine. The CDR3 DNA has 48 bases and is translated from base 1. V is cut by 0 bases and J by 2 bases, and the space between the germline ends is 11 bases. CDR1 and CDR2, per the germline V gene, are SGHVS and FNYEAQ. This specimen belongs to a study of T cell repertoires in cytomegalovirus infection (dated by TCRdb to the late 2010s). About the full investigation: The HLA type of each donor mattered for the analysis, because public TCR beta signatures pointed to carriage of CMV infection along with the matching HLA type.

Sequencing was carried out with an Illumina HiSeq 1500. In-frame beta chains were kept once TCRdb had trimmed the public reads at Q25 with fastp and called clones with MiXCR. Rows merge per CDR3 protein into single entries with the most common DNA and genes. For this sample the table gives more than 150,000 distinct CDR3 sequences, of which under 25% were detected only once. The ten most abundant clones make up about 3% of the sample. Overall results and qualifications from the work: In both this cohort and an independent roughly 350-donor cohort, the cumulative frequency of public TCR beta family members distinguished carriers of CMV infection plus the relevant HLA type. The ex vivo response was dominated by HLA-C-restricted CMV-specific TCR beta clonotypes, which also provided the single most frequent clonotype in two of eight donors.

The chain was built from TRBV7-6 and TRBJ2-1, with a tentative D gene TRBD2 over 6 matching bases. The receptor was isolated from a human donor in good health (CMV status not recorded). Some clones in this sample may be carry-over from other donors' samples. Sequenced: PBMCs. The nucleotide sequence reads as follows: TGTGCCAGCAGCTTAGCTCCAGCGGGTACCTACAATGAGCAGTTCTTC. The translation is CASSLAPAGTYNEQFF.